A selection of T cell receptor beta chains follows, all from one sample in a study of response to subunit inactivated influenza vaccine. Using its own MiXCR run on the RT-PCR reads, TCRdb lists one record per CDR3 protein. The profile shows 200,000 to 300,000 distinct CDR3 sequences, 10% to 15% of them singletons. This sample comprised non-naive T cells sorted from PBMCs, obtained 14 to 15 days before vaccination. The receptors come from a man aged 45-65 years who received an inactivated influenza vaccine. Both conserved end residues are part of each CDR3. Each record gives: V gene, J gene, clone size, D gene, CDR3 protein, CDR3 DNA. D genes are given only for firm matches. Expanded clones are given a class, and other clones once, few, many or no size at all.

TRBV4-2	TRBJ2-1	NA	NA	CASSLAQNNEQFF	TGTGCCAGCAGCCTGGCCCAGAACAATGAGCAGTTCTTC
TRBV6-5	TRBJ1-1	few	NA	CASSYSGGEAFF	TGTGCCAGCAGTTACTCCGGGGGTGAAGCTTTCTTT
TRBV12-3/TRBV12-4	TRBJ2-7	few	TRBD1	CASSRGTGTSYEQYF	TGTGCCAGCAGCCGGGGGACAGGGACCTCCTACGAGCAGTACTTC
TRBV5-1	TRBJ2-7	NA	NA	CASSLETHSYEQYF	TGCGCCAGCAGCCTTGAGACACATTCCTACGAGCAGTACTTC
TRBV10-3	TRBJ1-1	NA	NA	CAISEGRPAEAFF	TGTGCCATCAGTGAGGGCAGGCCCGCTGAAGCTTTCTTT
TRBV3-1	TRBJ1-4	few	NA	CASSQDLKKLFF	TGTGCCAGCAGCCAAGATCTTAAAAAACTGTTTTTT
TRBV14	TRBJ2-5	many	NA	CASSRGSLGTQYF	TGTGCCAGCAGCCGGGGCTCTCTGGGGACCCAGTACTTC
TRBV6-1	TRBJ2-1	many	NA	CASSEFLGASFF	TGTGCCAGCAGTGAATTCCTCGGGGCGTCGTTCTTC
TRBV20-1	TRBJ2-3	NA	TRBD2	CSASGLAGVGTDTQYF	TGCAGTGCTAGTGGTCTAGCGGGAGTGGGCACAGATACGCAGTATTTT
TRBV7-6	TRBJ1-1	few	NA	CASSLDSRPTEAFF	TGTGCCAGCAGCTTAGATAGCAGGCCCACTGAAGCTTTCTTT
TRBV4-1	TRBJ1-2	many	NA	CASSHSSLGSNYGYTF	TGCGCCAGCAGCCATTCTTCTCTGGGCAGTAACTATGGCTACACCTTC
TRBV5-4	TRBJ2-5	NA	TRBD1	CASSNRQGASETQYF	TGTGCCAGCAGCAATCGACAGGGGGCGAGTGAGACCCAGTACTTC